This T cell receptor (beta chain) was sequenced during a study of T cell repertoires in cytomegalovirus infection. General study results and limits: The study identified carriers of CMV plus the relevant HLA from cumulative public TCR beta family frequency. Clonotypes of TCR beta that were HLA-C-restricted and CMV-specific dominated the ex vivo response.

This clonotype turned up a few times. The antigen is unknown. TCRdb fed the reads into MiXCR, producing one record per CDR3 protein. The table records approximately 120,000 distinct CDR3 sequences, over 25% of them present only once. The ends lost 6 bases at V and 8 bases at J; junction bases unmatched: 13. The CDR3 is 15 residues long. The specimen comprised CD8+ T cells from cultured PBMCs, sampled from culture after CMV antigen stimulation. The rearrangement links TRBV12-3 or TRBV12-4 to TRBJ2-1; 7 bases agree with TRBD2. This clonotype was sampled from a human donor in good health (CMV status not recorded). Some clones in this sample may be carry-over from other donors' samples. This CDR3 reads CASSFTAIGRDEQFF. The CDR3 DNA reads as TGTGCCAGCAGCTTTACGGCTATTGGGAGGGATGAGCAGTTCTTC.